The next 18 T cell receptor beta chains were all read from a single sample in a study of control samples from healthy donors and cancer patients. Profiled with immunoSEQ multiplex PCR; TCRdb holds only in-frame clones, not every one. The sample has about 270,000 clones, over 75% seen once. The sample taken for sequencing was PBMCs. The receptors come from a woman aged 60-75 years with lung cancer.

The chain uses TRBV9 and TRBJ2-1, with 7 bases fitting TRBD2. Trimming cost V 4 bases and J 2 bases; bases outside gene matches: 12. This CDR3 region has 17 residues. The germline V gene has CDR1 SGDLS and CDR2 YYNGEE. The CDR3, as DNA: TGTGCCAGCAGCCCAACACTCAGCGGGACGCCCTACAATGAGCAGTTCTTC. Translating gives CASSPTLSGTPYNEQFF.

V usage is TRBV3-1 (or the pseudogene TRBV3-2) and J usage is TRBJ2-6, with 15 bases matching TRBD2. Germline values: CDR1 LGHDT, CDR2 YNNKEL (reference sequence). This CDR3 has 20 amino acids. The junction had 9 bases not matched to a gene; V was cut back by 4 bases and J by 2 bases. The CDR3 reads CASSRGVGLAGGAGANVLTF. The CDR3 bases are TGTGCCAGCAGCCGAGGCGTGGGACTAGCGGGGGGTGCTGGGGCCAACGTCCTGACTTTC.

Concerning this clone: The same CDR3 is also encoded by other DNA sequences in this sample. The V call is TRBV2, the J call TRBJ1-2; D not certain. CDR1 is SNHLY, CDR2 FYNNEI, per germline. CDR3 length equals 16 residues. The V end lost 3 bases, the J end lost 0 bases, and 14 bases lay between the germline ends. The CDR3 here is CASSEARTATNYGYTF. The CDR3 coding sequence is TGTGCCAGCAGTGAGGCGAGGACGGCCACTAACTATGGCTACACCTTC.

J is TRBJ1-5 and V is TRBV6-2 or TRBV6-3; no firm D call. Germline values: CDR1 MNHEY, CDR2 SVGEGT. Trimming stripped 4 bases from V and 6 bases from J, with 16 bases between. The CDR3 has 15 residues. Written as DNA, the CDR3 is TGTGCCAGCAGTTCCGGAGCGGGGTCGGGTCAGCCCCAGCATTTT. Its protein product is CASSSGAGSGQPQHF.

The rearrangement links TRBV5-1 to TRBJ1-2; D perhaps matches TRBD1 (6 bases). Germline CDR1 is SGHRS and CDR2 is YFSETQ. The V end was cut by 3 bases, the J end by 1 base, with 13 bases between. The CDR3 has 15 residues. The CDR3 is CASSSGQLNNYGYTF. DNA for the CDR3: TGCGCCAGCAGCTCAGGACAGCTAAATAACTATGGCTACACCTTC.

The rearrangement uses TRBV5-1 and TRBJ2-2; TRBD2 matches at 9 bases. CDR3 length: 14 amino acids. The J segment lost 6 bases and the V segment lost 5 bases, leaving 5 bases of the junction unmatched. Looked up from germline, CDR1 is SGHRS and CDR2 is YFSETQ. The CDR3: CASSIAGVPGELFF. CDR3 nucleotides: TGCGCCAGCAGTATAGCGGGAGTTCCCGGGGAGCTGTTTTTT.

The rearrangement uses TRBV7-2 and TRBJ2-7, with D tentatively TRBD1 or TRBD2 (5 bases each). The V gene's germline CDR1 is SGHTA and CDR2 FQGNSA. V was pared by 5 bases and J by 4 bases, with 18 bases between. There are 15 residues in the CDR3. CDR3: CASSDRDGFRYEQYF. Here the CDR3 DNA reads TGTGCCAGCAGCGACCGGGACGGGTTTAGGTACGAGCAGTACTTC.

Only one count was recorded for this clone. This sequence joins TRBV7-3 and TRBJ2-1, with 10 bases identical to TRBD2. Losses at the gene ends were 4 bases for V and 5 bases for J; bases not matched to a gene: 11. Germline V gene data show CDR1 as SGHTA and CDR2 as FQGTGA. This CDR3 has 17 amino acids. DNA for the CDR3: TGTGCCAGCAGCTACTCAGGGGGTAGCGGGAGGAACAATGAGCAGTTCTTC. Protein: CASSYSGGSGRNNEQFF.

The chain couples TRBV2 to TRBJ2-4, with D possibly being TRBD1 or TRBD2 (5 bases each). Germline values: CDR1 SNHLY, CDR2 FYNNEI. The CDR3 contains 13 residues. V lost 4 bases and J 6 bases, leaving 10 bases between the germline ends. CDR3 protein: CASSGGSGNIQYF. CDR3 bases: TGTGCCAGCAGTGGGGGGTCCGGAAACATTCAGTACTTC.

This chain links TRBV4-1 with TRBJ2-7; 9 bases align to TRBD2. The junction had 8 bases not matched to a gene; V was cut back by 3 bases and J by 5 bases. The CDR3 is made up of 15 amino acids. Germline CDR1 and CDR2: MGHRA and YSYEKL. CDR3: CASSQAGLAPNEQYF. In DNA, the CDR3 is TGCGCCAGCAGCCAGGCGGGACTAGCTCCCAACGAGCAGTACTTC.

This sequence joins TRBV10-2 and TRBJ2-7; TRBD2 matches 7 bases. This CDR3 comprises 15 residues. Germline CDR1 and CDR2: WSHSY and SAAADI. V was pared by 3 bases and J by 0 bases, with 5 bases of the junction left unmatched. CDR3 sequence (DNA): TGCGCCAGCAGTGAAATACTAGCGAACTCCTACGAGCAGTACTTC. This codes for CASSEILANSYEQYF.

The chain couples TRBV3-1 (or the pseudogene TRBV3-2) to TRBJ1-1, with a weak D call TRBD1 (5 bases). Trimming took 2 bases from V and 7 from J, leaving 14 bases between them. CDR3 length: 14 residues. CDR1 is LGHDT, CDR2 YNNKEL, per germline (reference sequence). The CDR3 loop is CASSQSGTPSEAFF. The CDR3 bases are TGTGCCAGCAGCCAATCCGGGACTCCAAGTGAAGCTTTCTTT.

This clone was observed once. This CDR3 reads CASSPRGQGAEAFF. CDR3 DNA: TGTGCCAGCAGTCCTAGGGGGCAGGGGGCTGAAGCTTTCTTT. This rearrangement joins TRBV27 to TRBJ1-1, with 7 bases identical to TRBD1. V lost 5 bases to trimming and J lost 6 bases; unmatched junction nucleotides: 9. Germline loops: CDR1 MNHEY, CDR2 SMNVEV (reference sequence). The CDR3 sequence is 14 residues long.

This clone was observed once. This rearrangement joins TRBV6-6 to TRBJ1-2; 10 bases are shared with TRBD1. V gave up 5 bases and J gave up 6 bases; unmatched junction bases: 9. The CDR3 consists of 15 residues. Germline V gives CDR1 MNHNY, CDR2 SVGAGI (reference sequence). In DNA, the CDR3 is TGTGCCAGCAGTAGGGGGACAGGGGTGGATAATGGCTACACCTTC. As protein: CASSRGTGVDNGYTF.

The V gene is TRBV10-2, the J gene TRBJ1-1, with TRBD1 matching over 8 bases. Per the germline V gene, CDR1 is WSHSY and CDR2 is SAAADI. V trimming: 6 bases; J trimming: 7 bases; junction bases outside the gene matches: 19. The CDR3 loop spans 17 amino acids. The CDR3 sequence is CASRSSGQGAPVSEAFF. The CDR3 region has the DNA TGCGCCAGCAGGTCGTCAGGGCAGGGGGCTCCTGTTAGTGAAGCTTTCTTT.

This clone came up a few times. The genes are TRBV30 and TRBJ2-1, with 10 bases lining up with TRBD2. Germline lookup yields CDR1 GTSNPN and CDR2 SVGIG (reference sequence). This CDR3 contains 17 residues. J lost 9 bases, V lost 3 bases, and 17 bases had no gene match. CDR3 bases: TGTGCCTGGAGCGTACAGGGGGGAGCGGGAGGGTATCGTGAGCAGTTCTTC. It translates to CAWSVQGGAGGYREQFF.

This clone was detected only a few times. CDR3 sequence reads: CATSRAPETTQYF. The CDR3 nucleotides are TGTGCCACCAGCAGAGCACCGGAGACGACCCAGTACTTC. J is TRBJ2-5 and V is TRBV15; D gene ambiguous. V was trimmed by 1 base and J by 7 bases, leaving 10 bases between them. CDR3 length equals 13 residues. Germline-derived CDR1 and CDR2 are LNHNV and YYDKDF (reference sequence). The whole variable domain, remainder taken from reference TRBV15 and TRBJ2-5, is DAMVIQNPRYQVTQFGKPVTLSCSQTLNHNVMYWYQQKSSQAPKLLFHYYDKDFNNEADTPDNFQSRRPNTSFCFLDIRSPGLGDTAMYLCATSRAPETTQYFGPGTRLLVL.

V gene TRBV4-2 combines with J gene TRBJ1-1; TRBD1 matches 7 bases. CDR3 length: 16 amino acids. Germline V CDR1 and CDR2: LGHNA, YNFKEQ. The V gene end was trimmed by 1 base and the J gene end by 1 base; junction bases not matched to a gene: 6. As DNA, the CDR3 is TGTGCCAGCAGCCAAGGCGCGGGGACAGCGAACACTGAAGCTTTCTTT. Encoded protein: CASSQGAGTANTEAFF.